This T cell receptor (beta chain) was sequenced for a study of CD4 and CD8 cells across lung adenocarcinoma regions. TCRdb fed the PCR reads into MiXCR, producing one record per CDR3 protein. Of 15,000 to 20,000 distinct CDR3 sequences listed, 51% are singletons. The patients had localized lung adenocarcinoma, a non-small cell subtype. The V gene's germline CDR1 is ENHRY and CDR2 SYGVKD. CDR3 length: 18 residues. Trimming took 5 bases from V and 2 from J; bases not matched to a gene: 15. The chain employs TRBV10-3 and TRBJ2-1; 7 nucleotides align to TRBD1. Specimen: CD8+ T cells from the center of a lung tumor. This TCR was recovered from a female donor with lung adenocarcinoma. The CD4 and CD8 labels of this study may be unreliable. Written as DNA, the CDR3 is TGTGCCATCAGTCCGGGACAGAATGGATTTCGTCCCTACAATGAGCAGTTCTTC. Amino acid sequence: CAISPGQNGFRPYNEQFF.